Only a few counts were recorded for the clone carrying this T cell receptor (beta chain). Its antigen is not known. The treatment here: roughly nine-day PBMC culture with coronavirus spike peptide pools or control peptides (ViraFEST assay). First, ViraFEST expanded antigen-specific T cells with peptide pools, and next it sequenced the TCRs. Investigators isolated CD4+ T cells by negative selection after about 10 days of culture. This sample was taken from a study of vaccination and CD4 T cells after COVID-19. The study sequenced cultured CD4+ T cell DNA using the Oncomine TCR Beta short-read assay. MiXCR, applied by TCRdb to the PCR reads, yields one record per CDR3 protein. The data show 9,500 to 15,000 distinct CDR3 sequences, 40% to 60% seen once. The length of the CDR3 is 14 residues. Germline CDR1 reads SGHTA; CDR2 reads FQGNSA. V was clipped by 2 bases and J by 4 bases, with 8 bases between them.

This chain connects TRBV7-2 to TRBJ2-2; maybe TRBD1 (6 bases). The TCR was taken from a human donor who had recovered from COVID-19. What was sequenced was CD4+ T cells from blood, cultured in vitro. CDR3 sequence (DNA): TGTGCCAGCAGCTTACAGGGGCGCACCGGGGAGCTGTTTTTT. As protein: CASSLQGRTGELFF.